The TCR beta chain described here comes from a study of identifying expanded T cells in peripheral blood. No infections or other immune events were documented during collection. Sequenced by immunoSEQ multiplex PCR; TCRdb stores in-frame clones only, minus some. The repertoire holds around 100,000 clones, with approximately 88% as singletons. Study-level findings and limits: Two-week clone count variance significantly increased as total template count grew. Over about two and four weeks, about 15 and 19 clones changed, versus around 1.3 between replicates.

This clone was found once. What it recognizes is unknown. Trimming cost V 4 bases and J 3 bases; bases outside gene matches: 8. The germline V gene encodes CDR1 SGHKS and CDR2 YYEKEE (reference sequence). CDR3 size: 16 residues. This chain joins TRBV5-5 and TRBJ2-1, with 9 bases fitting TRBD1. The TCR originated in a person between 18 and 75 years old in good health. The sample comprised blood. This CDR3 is CASSLGQGGFYNEQFF. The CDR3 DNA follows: TGTGCCAGCAGCCTGGGACAGGGCGGTTTCTACAATGAGCAGTTCTTC.